Sequencing of this T cell receptor beta chain was carried out in a study of T cell responses to AZD1222 COVID-19 vaccine. This CDR3 comprises 14 residues. V shed 2 bases, J shed 5 bases, and the junction held 6 bases outside the gene matches. Germline V gene lookup returns CDR1 SGHNT and CDR2 YYREEE (reference sequence). General study results and limits: After the peak T cell response, and only then, were repertoires sampled. Just a handful of AZD1222 recipients were seropositive at baseline. Donors were mostly white British, more females; clonal diversity possibly underestimated. The breadth and depth of Spike-specific TCRs increased once two AZD1222 doses had been given.

The repertoire was sequenced with immunoSEQ multiplex PCR; TCRdb's copy has only in-frame clones and lacks some. The table records approximately 150,000 clones, about 92% of them present only once. With regard to this clone: Its antigen is unidentified.

V and J are TRBV5-4 and TRBJ2-5; 7 positions agree with TRBD2. The sample was peripheral blood, taken on day 0 of AZD1222 vaccination. The source of this sequence is an adult in good health. The CDR3 sequence: CASSLRQGGETQYF. The CDR3 nucleotides read TGTGCCAGCAGCTTAAGGCAGGGAGGGGAGACCCAGTACTTC.